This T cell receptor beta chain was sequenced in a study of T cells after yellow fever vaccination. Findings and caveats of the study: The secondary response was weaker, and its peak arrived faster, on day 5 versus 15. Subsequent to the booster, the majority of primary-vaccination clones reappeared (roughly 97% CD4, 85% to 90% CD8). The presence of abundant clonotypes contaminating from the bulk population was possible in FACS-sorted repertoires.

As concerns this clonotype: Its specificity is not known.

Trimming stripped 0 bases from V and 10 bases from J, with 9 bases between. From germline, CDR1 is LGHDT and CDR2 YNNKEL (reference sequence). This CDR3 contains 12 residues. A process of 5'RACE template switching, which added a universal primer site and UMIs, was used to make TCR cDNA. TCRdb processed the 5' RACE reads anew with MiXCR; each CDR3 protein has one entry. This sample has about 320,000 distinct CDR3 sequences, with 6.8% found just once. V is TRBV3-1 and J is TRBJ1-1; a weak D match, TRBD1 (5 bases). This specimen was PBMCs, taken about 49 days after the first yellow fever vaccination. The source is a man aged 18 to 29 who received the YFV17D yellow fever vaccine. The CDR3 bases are TGTGCCAGCAGCCAAGATAATAGGGGAGCTTTCTTT. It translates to CASSQDNRGAFF.